This T cell receptor (beta chain) came from a study of blood T cell repertoires in COVID-19. Study-wide context: PBMCs, B-cell-depleted T cells, or T cells provided the cDNA or gDNA that made up the material.

Original methodology: Amplification of reference gene primers was used by the study to estimate nucleated cell counts. Data came from immunoSEQ multiplex PCR; TCRdb stores just in-frame clones and leaves some out. V, J and clone size derive from that table, while D and trimming were established from the DNA sequence. Here the sample spans approximately 490,000 clones, about nine tenths being singletons. This clone was detected once. Symptom resolution, clearance, or two negative PCRs marked donors in Cohort 3 as recovered. Germline CDR1 ENHRY, CDR2 SYGVKD. The V gene end was trimmed by 3 bases and the J gene end by 6 bases; junction bases not matched to a gene: 5. The CDR3 is 14 amino acids.

This chain joins TRBV10-3 and TRBJ2-1, with 7 bases lining up with TRBD2. The TCR comes from a woman aged 18-29 years who had recovered from COVID-19. Sequencing used PBMCs or T cells enriched from blood (not recorded which). The CDR3 region has the DNA TGTGCCATCAGTGAATCGGGGGAGGGCAATGAGCAGTTCTTC. Residues: CAISESGEGNEQFF.